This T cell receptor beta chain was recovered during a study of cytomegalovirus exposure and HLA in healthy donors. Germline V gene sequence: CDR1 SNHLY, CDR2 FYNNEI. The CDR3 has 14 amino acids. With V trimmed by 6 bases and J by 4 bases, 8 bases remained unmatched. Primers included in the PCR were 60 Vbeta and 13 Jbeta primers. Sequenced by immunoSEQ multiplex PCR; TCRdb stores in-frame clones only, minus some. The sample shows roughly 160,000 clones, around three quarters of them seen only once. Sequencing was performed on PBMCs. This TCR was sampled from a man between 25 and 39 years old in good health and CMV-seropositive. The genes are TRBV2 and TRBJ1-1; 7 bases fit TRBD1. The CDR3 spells CASREPRGITEAFF. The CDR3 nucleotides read TGTGCCAGCAGAGAACCCAGGGGGATCACTGAAGCTTTCTTT.